The rows below give T cell receptor beta chains drawn from one sample of a study of shared clonotypes between healthy human individuals. Using immunoSEQ multiplex PCR, the repertoire was profiled, and TCRdb retains in-frame clones only, with some absent. The sample has about 1,900,000 clones, about 95% seen once. Sequencing was done on a sample of naive CD8+ T cells sorted from blood. The receptors were gathered from a man aged 18 to 29 in good health. Each CDR3 is given with its conserved first and last residue. A D gene is named only where the DNA matches it firmly.

TRBJ2-7	TRBV28	TRBD1	TGTGCCAGCAGCGACGGGACAGGGATCTACTACGAGCAGTACTTC	CASSDGTGIYYEQYF
TRBJ1-6	TRBV5-4	NA	TGTGCCAGCAGCTTGGACAATAATTCACCCCTCCACTTT	CASSLDNNSPLHF
TRBJ1-1	TRBV6-5	TRBD1	TGTGCCAGCGGGGGACAGAAAGCTTTCTTT	CASGGQKAFF
TRBJ1-2	TRBV7-9	NA	TGTGCCAGCAGCTCCCTCTGGGGGGACGGGACTAACTATGGCTACACCTTC	CASSSLWGDGTNYGYTF
TRBJ2-2	TRBV5-1	NA	TGCGCCAGCAGCTTGGCGTCAGGGGAAGGGACCGGGGAGCTGTTTTTT	CASSLASGEGTGELFF
TRBJ2-2	TRBV6-1	NA	TGTGCCAGCAGTGAATTCCCCCAAGGGTCGAACACCGGGGAGCTGTTTTTT	CASSEFPQGSNTGELFF
TRBJ1-2	TRBV11-2	NA	TGTGCCAGCAGCTTAGACCTGAGGCAGGGACCCGAGAGGGGCTACACCTTC	CASSLDLRQGPERGYTF
TRBJ2-7	TRBV7-9	NA	TGTGCCAGCAGCGCCCCGGGGGGCGGAACCCCCTACGAGCAGTACTTC	CASSAPGGGTPYEQYF
TRBJ1-1	TRBV19	NA	TGTGCCAGTAGTATAGATCAGGAGACAGGCATGAACACTGAAGCTTTCTTT	CASSIDQETGMNTEAFF
TRBJ2-7	TRBV27	NA	TGTGCCAGCAGTTCCGACTCCTACGAGCAGTACTTC	CASSSDSYEQYF
TRBJ2-1	TRBV11-3	TRBD1	TGTGCCAGCGGGGACAGGGAGGACTACAATGAGCAGTTCTTC	CASGDREDYNEQFF
TRBJ1-6	TRBV2	TRBD1	TGTGCCAGCAGTGAGGGGTGGACAGGGGGGATGCCACCCCTCCACTTT	CASSEGWTGGMPPLHF
TRBJ2-7	TRBV11-2	NA	TGTGCCAGCAGCTTAGAATTCAGATCCTACGAGCAGTACTTC	CASSLEFRSYEQYF
TRBJ2-2	TRBV27	TRBD2	TGTGCCAGCACATCCGGGCTAGCGGGAGGGTGGGCCACCGGGGAGCTGTTTTTT	CASTSGLAGGWATGELFF
TRBJ2-1	TRBV4-2	NA	TGTGCCAGCAGCCAAATATTGAGCTCCTACAATGAGCAGTTCTTC	CASSQILSSYNEQFF
TRBJ2-7	TRBV4-1	NA	TGCGCCAGCAGCCTATTCGCAGAGCCCGCGGTCGAGCAGTACTTC	CASSLFAEPAVEQYF
TRBJ2-2	TRBV29-1	NA	TGCAGCGTTGAATATAGGACTACTGGCACCGGGGAGCTGTTTTTT	CSVEYRTTGTGELFF
TRBJ2-7	TRBV11-3	NA	TGTGCCAGCAGCTTAGCTACCGGGCCCAGAGGCCACGAGCAGTACTTC	CASSLATGPRGHEQYF
TRBJ2-2	TRBV6-5	TRBD1	TGTGCCAGCAGTTACGACAGGGCGAACACCGGGGAGCTGTTTTTT	CASSYDRANTGELFF